This T cell receptor (beta chain) was sequenced in a study of blood T cell repertoires in COVID-19. Whole-study context: There were acute and convalescent COVID-19 samples, and they came from the United States, Italy and Spain.

Between the trimmed V and J ends, which lost 5 bases and 3 bases, there was a span of 14 bases. CDR1 and CDR2 (germline): KGHSH, LQKENI. This CDR3 has 14 amino acids. Profiled with immunoSEQ multiplex PCR; TCRdb holds only in-frame clones, not every one. The sample has fewer than 200,000 clones; almost 85% are singletons. Sequencing used peripheral blood. This TCR was sampled from an elderly woman with COVID-19, enrolled during active disease. The chain recombines TRBV18 with TRBJ2-7; possibly TRBD2 for D (6 bases). The DNA of the CDR3 is TGTGCCAGCTCAGAAACGGAGGGGTACTACGAGCAGTACTTC. Protein product: CASSETEGYYEQYF.